The 15 T cell receptor beta chains below all came from one sample that was sequenced in a study of radiation and T cells in renal cell carcinoma. Sequencing used immunoSEQ multiplex PCR; TCRdb keeps in-frame clones, though not all of them. The table lists just over 95,000 clones, 70% to 85% of them singletons. The sample's time point: blood 4 weeks post-SBRT, at nephrectomy. Treatment given: 15 Gy SBRT to primary tumor, nephrectomy 4 weeks later. This material consisted of blood, taken from a patient whose treatment included radiotherapy and nephrectomy. The source of these receptors is a man aged 55 to 70 with renal cell carcinoma.

The chain uses TRBV19 and TRBJ2-7, with 7 bases aligning to TRBD1. Germline V gives CDR1 LNHDA, CDR2 SQIVND (reference sequence). J gave up 3 bases and V 3 bases, and 2 bases lay outside the gene matches. The CDR3 runs to 13 residues. Here the CDR3 reads CASSIQGVYEQYF. The CDR3 DNA follows: TGTGCCAGTAGTATCCAGGGGGTCTACGAGCAGTACTTC. Supplemented by reference TRBV19 and TRBJ2-7, the full variable domain reads DGGITQSPKYLFRKEGQNVTLSCEQNLNHDAMYWYRQDPGQGLRLIYYSQIVNDFQKGDIAEGYSVSREKKESFPLTVTSAQKNPTAFYLCASSIQGVYEQYFGPGTRLTVT.

J is TRBJ1-2 and V is TRBV27, with a possible D match to TRBD1 (5 bases). Germline V gene data show CDR1 as MNHEY and CDR2 as SMNVEV (reference sequence). The V end was cut by 4 bases, the J end by 7 bases, with 10 bases between. This CDR3 has 12 amino acids. The CDR3 loop reads CASSSGGFGYTF. CDR3 DNA: TGTGCCAGCAGTTCCGGGGGTTTTGGCTACACCTTC.

The chain combines TRBV10-3 with TRBJ1-5; possible D gene TRBD1, 6 bases. Germline CDR1 reads ENHRY; CDR2 reads SYGVKD. Deletions cut 3 bases from V and 3 bases from J, with 12 bases between. The length of the CDR3 is 15 residues. Here the CDR3 reads CAISDGGRNNQPQHF. The CDR3 nucleotides read TGTGCCATCAGTGATGGGGGGCGTAACAATCAGCCCCAGCATTTT.

V and J are TRBV5-8 and TRBJ1-1, with D perhaps TRBD1 (6 bases). This CDR3 comprises 15 residues. The V gene lost 6 bases and the J gene lost 4 bases, with 19 bases spanning the gap. The germline V gene has CDR1 SGHTS and CDR2 YDEGEE. DNA for the CDR3: TGTGCCAGCACCCACCGTGTCAGGGGACCCACTGAAGCTTTCTTT. Its protein is CASTHRVRGPTEAFF.

This sequence joins TRBV5-1 and TRBJ2-7; TRBD2 agrees at 8 bases. V was pared by 4 bases and J by 2 bases, with 8 bases of the junction left unmatched. Per the germline V gene, CDR1 is SGHRS and CDR2 is YFSETQ. The CDR3 length is 15 residues. The CDR3 DNA sequence: TGCGCCAGCAGCCCACGGCGGGGGGTAACCTACGAGCAGTACTTC. It specifies CASSPRRGVTYEQYF.

The table lists this clone with a few counts. This sequence joins TRBV10-3 and TRBJ1-1; unclear D gene. The V end was cut by 9 bases, the J end by 0 bases, with 8 bases between. The CDR3 has 12 amino acids. Germline lookup yields CDR1 ENHRY and CDR2 SYGVKD. In DNA, the CDR3 is TGTGCCATAGCCAAGGTGAACACTGAAGCTTTCTTT. Its protein product is CAIAKVNTEAFF.

This chain joins TRBV28 and TRBJ2-7, with 9 bases that match TRBD1. V dropped 3 bases and J dropped 7; count of bases not matched to a gene: 10. The CDR3 spans 15 residues. The germline CDR1 and CDR2 sequences are MDHEN and SYDVKM. The CDR3 nucleotides are TGTGCCAGCAGTTTGGGGGTACAGGGGGCCCGGGAGCAGTACTTC. The encoded protein is CASSLGVQGAREQYF.

This clone was found a few times. This rearrangement joins TRBV6-5 to TRBJ1-5, with D maybe TRBD1 (6 bases). Trimming shortened V by 6 bases and J by 7 bases, and 16 bases separated the two germline ends. Germline loops: CDR1 MNHEY, CDR2 SVGAGI. The CDR3 spans 14 residues. CDR3 in DNA: TGTGCCAGCAGCCAACAGGGACTAGGGCAGCCCCAGCATTTT. It translates to CASSQQGLGQPQHF.

The rearrangement links TRBV5-1 to TRBJ1-2; the D is unclear. V was shortened by 2 bases and J by 0 bases, with 14 bases between the two germline ends. Looked up from germline, CDR1 is SGHRS and CDR2 is YFSETQ. This CDR3 comprises 16 residues. The DNA for the CDR3 is TGCGCCAGCAGCTTCCAACCCGTGGAGACTAACTATGGCTACACCTTC. This encodes CASSFQPVETNYGYTF.

This clone occurred a few times. The CDR3 nucleotides read TGTGCCAGCAGTGAACGAGAGACCCAGTACTTC. Translation gives CASSERETQYF. The chain is built from TRBV2 and TRBJ2-5; D is ambiguous. Germline CDR1 reads SNHLY; CDR2 reads FYNNEI. The V end lost 2 bases, the J end lost 4 bases, and 2 bases lay between the germline ends. CDR3 length: 11 residues.

The V and J genes are TRBV19 and TRBJ1-1; D is unclear. V was pared by 2 bases and J by 6 bases, with 10 bases between. Germline CDR1 and CDR2: LNHDA and SQIVND (reference sequence). This CDR3 contains 13 residues. In nucleotides, the CDR3 is TGTGCCAGTAGTATACTCCAGGCCGCTGAAGCTTTCTTT. It yields the protein CASSILQAAEAFF.

The chain combines TRBV4-3 with TRBJ2-5; D may be TRBD2 (6 bases). Trimming removed 2 bases from V and 5 bases from J, with 9 bases in between. Germline CDR1 and CDR2: LGHNA and YSLEER. This CDR3 is built from 13 residues. The CDR3 region has the DNA TGCGCCAGCAGCCAACGCGGAGGGGAGACCCAGTACTTC. It yields the protein CASSQRGGETQYF.

The genes are TRBV19 and TRBJ2-7; TRBD1 or TRBD2 may be the D gene (5 bases each). Germline loops: CDR1 LNHDA, CDR2 SQIVND (reference sequence). The V gene lost 5 bases and the J gene lost 2 bases, with 13 bases spanning the gap. CDR3 length equals 14 residues. As DNA, the CDR3 is TGTGCCAGTAGTGGCCGGGACGGCCCCTACGAGCAGTACTTC. Its translation is CASSGRDGPYEQYF.

The chain recombines TRBV19 with TRBJ1-1; TRBD1 matches at 8 bases. CDR1 LNHDA and CDR2 SQIVND come from the germline V gene (reference sequence). This CDR3 spans 16 amino acids. V was pared by 6 bases and J by 3 bases, with 12 bases of the junction left unmatched. The CDR3 loop reads CASSRRQGLEDTEAFF. The CDR3 bases are TGTGCCAGTAGCCGGAGACAGGGGCTAGAGGACACTGAAGCTTTCTTT.

The chain combines TRBV7-9 with TRBJ2-7; D ambiguous. V dropped 0 bases and J dropped 3 bases, with 9 bases sitting between them. This CDR3 is 14 amino acids long. Germline assignment: CDR1 SEHNR and CDR2 FQNEAQ (reference sequence). CDR3 sequence reads: CASSLAGNFYEQYF. The CDR3 DNA reads TGTGCCAGCAGCTTAGCAGGGAACTTCTACGAGCAGTACTTC.